These T cell receptor beta chains were read from a single sample in a study of radiation and T cells in renal cell carcinoma. Repertoires were generated with immunoSEQ multiplex PCR, while TCRdb's copy carries only in-frame clones and drops some. The table includes about 16,000 clones, roughly 45% detected once. The material was tumor tissue, obtained from a patient whose treatment included radiotherapy and nephrectomy. The source of these receptors is a woman aged 55-70 years with renal cell carcinoma. Both conserved end residues are part of each CDR3. A D gene is named only where the DNA matches it firmly. Only some rows state a clone size, as once, few, many or a class for expanded clones.

>-|TRBV7-3|13|TRBJ1-2|-
TGTGCCAGCAGCCCCGAGGGAGTCTATGGCTACACCTTC
CASSPEGVYGYTF
>few|TRBV7-9|15|TRBJ1-5|-
TGTGCCAGCAGCCCCCAAGGGGGAGAAGAACAGCCCCAGCATTTT
CASSPQGGEEQPQHF
>-|TRBV5-1|14|TRBJ1-1|-
TGCGCCAGCAGCTTGGCCACGGGTAACACTGAAGCTTTCTTT
CASSLATGNTEAFF
>many|TRBV6-5|14|TRBJ2-7|TRBD1
TGTGCCAGCATTTCTCTTGGGACAGCCTACGAGCAGTACTTC
CASISLGTAYEQYF
>few|TRBV27|16|TRBJ1-5|-
TGTGCCAGCAGTTTACTTGCAGGCTATAGCAATCAGCCCCAGCATTTT
CASSLLAGYSNQPQHF
>-|TRBV19|13|TRBJ1-5|-
TGTGCCAGTAGTTGGCAGGGGAATCAGCCCCAGCATTTT
CASSWQGNQPQHF
>-|TRBV6-1|15|TRBJ2-3|TRBD2
TGTGCCAGCTGGGGGACTAGCGGGAGTACAGATACGCAGTATTTT
CASWGTSGSTDTQYF
>-|TRBV9|15|TRBJ2-5|-
TGTGCCAGCAGCGTAGCTCCGGGGGGCGACGAGACCCAGTACTTC
CASSVAPGGDETQYF
>-|TRBV28|15|TRBJ2-5|TRBD2
TGTGCCAGCAGTTTGCGCGGGGGGATCCAAGAGACCCAGTACTTC
CASSLRGGIQETQYF
>-|TRBV19|13|TRBJ1-1|TRBD1
TGTGCCAGTAGTATGACAGGGGAAACTGAAGCTTTCTTT
CASSMTGETEAFF
>-|TRBV27|15|TRBJ2-7|TRBD2
TGTGCCAGCAGTCCTGATCCGGGAGGCTCCTACGAGCAGTACTTC
CASSPDPGGSYEQYF
>many|TRBV7-2|13|TRBJ1-5|-
TGTGCCAGCAGCCCGGAGCAGCAAGGGCCCCAGCATTTT
CASSPEQQGPQHF
>-|TRBV5-1|15|TRBJ2-7|-
TGCGCCAGCAGCTTGGCCGGGGACCCGACCTACGAGCAGTACTTC
CASSLAGDPTYEQYF
>-|TRBV7-3|15|TRBJ1-2|TRBD1
TGTGCCAGCAGTCCCCTAGGGACAGGGGGCAGTGGCTACACCTTC
CASSPLGTGGSGYTF
>-|TRBV10-3|16|TRBJ1-1|-
TGTGCCATCAGTGAGTCGATAAAGGGGCCGAACACTGAAGCTTTCTTT
CAISESIKGPNTEAFF
>-|TRBV5-1|12|TRBJ2-7|TRBD2
TGCGCCAGCAGCCCGGGAGGCTACGAGCAGTACTTC
CASSPGGYEQYF
>-|TRBV9|12|TRBJ2-3|-
TGTGCCAGCAGCGAGGGTGGAGATACGCAGTATTTT
CASSEGGDTQYF